The rows below give T cell receptor beta chains drawn from one sample of a study of CXCR3-negative and CXCR3-positive naive CD8 T cells. TCRdb re-analyzed the 5' RACE reads; it lists each CDR3 protein once, without DNA. Across 2,500 to 3,000 distinct CDR3 sequences, the top ten clones capture around 2% of the sample. Input material: naive CXCR3+ CD8+ T cells from blood. The receptors originated from a human donor in good health. Some clones in this sample may be carry-over from other donors' samples. CDR3s include the opening cysteine and the closing phenylalanine or tryptophan. The size field is filled for only some rows; it gives once, few, many or a size class.

>TRBJ2-7|medium-sized|TRBV6-2/TRBV6-3
CASSGTGTGEQYF
>TRBJ1-2|NA|TRBV2
CASFWTGASSTYGYTF
>TRBJ2-1|medium-sized|TRBV29-1
CSVEELTSGRSYNEQFF
>TRBJ2-2|medium-sized|TRBV5-1
CASSLDLRNTGELFF
>TRBJ1-1|medium-sized|TRBV7-6
CASSFGSEAFF
>TRBJ1-1|NA|TRBV29-1
CSVVSENTEAFF
>TRBJ2-1|NA|TRBV29-1
CSVNPRGALNEQFF
>TRBJ2-7|NA|TRBV29-1
CSVEVAREDRLEYEQYF
>TRBJ1-5|medium-sized|TRBV7-2
CASSPVVAGGYQPQHF
>TRBJ1-2|medium-sized|TRBV27
CASSPTGNYGYTF
>TRBJ2-1|NA|TRBV9
CASLDLETRYNEQFF
>TRBJ1-1|NA|TRBV7-9
CASSLGVGTEAFF
>TRBJ1-1|medium-sized|TRBV20-1
CSARVKTGYLVEAFF
>TRBJ2-1|NA|TRBV6-2/TRBV6-3
CASSSGTSGPRNEQFF
>TRBJ2-2|large|TRBV19
CASSIGYGRWRSDTGELFF
>TRBJ2-7|medium-sized|TRBV29-1
CSAGSSYEQYF
>TRBJ2-1|NA|TRBV12-3/TRBV12-4
CASTLGQGAYNEQFF
>TRBJ2-1|medium-sized|TRBV21-1
CASSKGETSRGTYNEQFF
>TRBJ2-7|NA|TRBV4-1
CASSQDLGREGYEQYF
>TRBJ1-2|medium-sized|TRBV6-2/TRBV6-3
CASSYSTGPHGYTF
>TRBJ2-2|NA|TRBV4-3
CASSQALAGNTGELFF
>TRBJ1-4|NA|TRBV12-3/TRBV12-4
CASSFEGLATNEKLFF
>TRBJ2-2|NA|TRBV5-1
CASSLDNTGELFF
>TRBJ2-2|medium-sized|TRBV7-8
CASSLVGLAENTGELFF
>TRBJ1-2|medium-sized|TRBV29-1
CSVEDPGIGYGYTF
>TRBJ1-2|medium-sized|TRBV27
CASSLSTRNFYGYTF
>TRBJ2-3|medium-sized|TRBV29-1
CSVEADSATILF
>TRBJ1-1|NA|TRBV3-1
CASSQEGRGTEAFF
>TRBJ2-1|medium-sized|TRBV10-3
CAITATENNEQFF
>TRBJ2-2|medium-sized|TRBV29-1
CSVGELAGATMNTGELFF
>TRBJ2-3|NA|TRBV13
CASSTSGYTDTQYF
>TRBJ2-1|large|TRBV29-1
CSVEDRRYEQFF
>TRBJ1-1|medium-sized|TRBV20-1
CSGSGMNTEAFF
>TRBJ2-1|medium-sized|TRBV20-1
CSARDIAGSSYNEQFF
>TRBJ1-1|NA|TRBV7-9
CASSLVWTQSEAFF
>TRBJ2-1|medium-sized|TRBV7-2
CASSLALSGDEQFF
>TRBJ1-1|medium-sized|TRBV29-1
CSAGGSYNRADTEAFF
>TRBJ2-7|medium-sized|TRBV29-1
CSVEGTGTEQYF
>TRBJ2-1|NA|TRBV20-1
CSARVMGEGFYNEQFF
>TRBJ2-7|NA|TRBV7-6
CASSLGGPYEQYF
>TRBJ2-3|medium-sized|TRBV20-1
CSARETSGRTTPTDTQYF
>TRBJ1-1|medium-sized|TRBV14
CASSQDQGQTTEAFF
>TRBJ2-2|NA|TRBV11-1
CASSLGSGGTGELFF
>TRBJ1-1|NA|TRBV13
CASSFDRGEAFF
>TRBJ2-1|NA|TRBV19
CASSITSGSNEQFF
>TRBJ2-2|NA|TRBV3-1
CASSQDAGTVNTGELFF
>TRBJ2-1|medium-sized|TRBV25-1
CASSGTGLNYNEQFF
>TRBJ2-1|NA|TRBV20-1
CSARDRQVPYNEQFF
>TRBJ1-2|NA|TRBV6-1
CASRGTTGKANYGYTF
>TRBJ2-7|NA|TRBV4-3
CASSQAYQLTYEQYF
>TRBJ1-2|medium-sized|TRBV7-9
CASSIPGQENYGYTF
>TRBJ2-1|NA|TRBV20-1
CSARDKGSYNEQFF
>TRBJ1-2|medium-sized|TRBV29-1
CSIAGGVNGYTF
>TRBJ2-1|NA|TRBV27
CASSHLEGRDYNEQFF
>TRBJ2-7|NA|TRBV19
CASSPGLADHEQYF